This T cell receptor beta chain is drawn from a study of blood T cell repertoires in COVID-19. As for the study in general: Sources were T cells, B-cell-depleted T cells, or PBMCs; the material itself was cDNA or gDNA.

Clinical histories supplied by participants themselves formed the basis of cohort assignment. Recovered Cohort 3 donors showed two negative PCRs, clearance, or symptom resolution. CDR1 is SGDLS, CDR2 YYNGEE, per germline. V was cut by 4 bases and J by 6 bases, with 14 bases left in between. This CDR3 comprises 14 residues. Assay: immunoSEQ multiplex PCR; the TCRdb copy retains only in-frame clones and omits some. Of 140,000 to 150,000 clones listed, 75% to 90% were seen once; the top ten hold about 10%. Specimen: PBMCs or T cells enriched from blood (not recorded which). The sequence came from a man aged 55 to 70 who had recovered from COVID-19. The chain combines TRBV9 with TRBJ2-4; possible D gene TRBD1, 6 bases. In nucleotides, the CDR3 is TGTGCCAGCAGCCTAGGTGGGGGCATAAACATTCAGTACTTC. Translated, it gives CASSLGGGINIQYF.